This TCR beta chain was found in a study of cytomegalovirus exposure and HLA in healthy donors. The germline gives CDR1 KGHSH, CDR2 LQKENI. This CDR3 is 15 amino acids long. The V segment lost 3 bases and the J segment 5 bases; nucleotides outside the gene matches: 5. Measured with immunoSEQ multiplex PCR; TCRdb has only the in-frame clones, and not every one. The repertoire has some 160,000 clones, 88% of them found once; the top ten carry just under 3%. The sequence was collected from a young man in good health and CMV-seronegative. The chain links TRBV18 to TRBJ1-5, with 9 bases lining up with TRBD1. The sample comprised PBMCs. CDR3 region: CASSPPGQGYQPQHF. In DNA form, the CDR3 reads TGTGCCAGCTCACCCCCGGGACAGGGTTATCAGCCCCAGCATTTT.